This T cell receptor beta chain was identified during a study of shared clonotypes between healthy human individuals. Overall study results and limits: A small donor pool kept down the genetic and exposure-history diversity that was represented. Unshared clonotypes carried lower generation probabilities than those common to all four donors.

Note on this clone: Its specificity is not known.

The donor population consisted of healthy HIV-negative adults with no recent acute infections or vaccinations. CD4+ cells yielded CD45RA+ naive and CD45RA-negative memory subsets. Germline V gene data show CDR1 as SGHRS and CDR2 as YFSETQ. The CDR3 contains 14 residues. The V segment lost 7 bases and the J segment 2 bases; nucleotides outside the gene matches: 8. Repertoires were generated with immunoSEQ multiplex PCR, while TCRdb's copy carries only in-frame clones and drops some. The table has about 1.1 million clones, around three quarters seen once. The V and J genes are TRBV5-1 and TRBJ1-1; TRBD1 matches at 7 bases. Sequenced input: memory CD4+ T cells from PBMCs. As for subset: CD45RA-negative fraction. The TCR was taken from a man aged 18-30 years in good health. Some clones in this sample may be carry-over from other donors' samples. In DNA, the CDR3 is TGCGCCAGCGCATATCGACAGGGAAACACTGAAGCTTTCTTT. Protein product: CASAYRQGNTEAFF.